The 18 T cell receptor beta chains given below trace back to one sample, sequenced in a study of identical twins. TCRdb re-called the 5' RACE reads with MiXCR, one entry per CDR3 protein. The sample contains approximately 700,000 distinct CDR3 sequences, 5.5% to 6.5% of which appear only once. Material: naive T cells sorted from blood. Receptor source: a man younger than 35 in good health.

This clonotype was observed many times. The CDR3 DNA is TGTGCCAGCAGTTACCCCATTGCGGGAGGACTCACCGGGGAGCTGTTTTTT. This sequence encodes CASSYPIAGGLTGELFF. This chain joins TRBV6-5 and TRBJ2-2, with 8 positions matching TRBD2. Losses at the gene ends were 2 bases for V and 4 bases for J; bases not matched to a gene: 9. CDR1 is MNHEY, CDR2 SVGAGI, per germline. The CDR3 contains 17 residues.

This clonotype was counted at least ten times. The chain joins TRBV5-1 to TRBJ2-1; D unresolved. This CDR3 region has 14 residues. The germline CDR1 and CDR2 sequences are SGHRS and YFSETQ. Trimming took 0 bases from V and 0 from J, leaving 4 bases between them. The CDR3 loop reads CASSLDYSYNEQFF. CDR3 sequence (DNA): TGCGCCAGCAGCTTGGACTACTCCTACAATGAGCAGTTCTTC.

The V call is TRBV29-1, the J call TRBJ2-6; D is possibly TRBD2 (5 bases). This CDR3 has 15 residues. The ends were cut back, 1 base at V and 2 bases at J, with 9 bases in the middle. Germline V gene lookup returns CDR1 SQVTM and CDR2 ANQGSEA. The CDR3 reads CSVEVGSAGANVLTF. The CDR3 DNA reads TGCAGCGTTGAAGTTGGGAGTGCTGGGGCCAACGTCCTGACTTTC.

There are many counts of this clonotype. In nucleotides, the CDR3 is TGTGCCATCAGTCTCGACAGGAATCAGGAAAAACTGTTTTTT. Amino acid sequence: CAISLDRNQEKLFF. The V gene is TRBV10-3, the J gene TRBJ1-4, with D possibly TRBD1 on 6 matching bases. The CDR3 is 14 amino acids. V lost 5 bases and J lost 8, with 15 bases in between. Germline CDR1 is ENHRY and CDR2 is SYGVKD.

This clonotype was detected ten times or more. This chain links TRBV4-3 with TRBJ2-3; D is perhaps TRBD1 (5 bases). The germline gives CDR1 LGHNA, CDR2 YSLEER. The V gene lost 4 bases and the J gene lost 5 bases, with 10 bases spanning the gap. This CDR3 spans 13 amino acids. The CDR3 DNA reads TGCGCCAGCAGCCGAGAAGGACAAGATACGCAGTATTTT. This sequence encodes CASSREGQDTQYF.

This clonotype was seen more than once but under ten times. The chain carries TRBV6-5 and TRBJ2-7; TRBD2 might be the D (5 bases). CDR1 MNHEY and CDR2 SVGAGI come from the germline V gene. V was pared by 0 bases and J by 1 base, with 7 bases between. The CDR3 is made up of 14 amino acids. The CDR3 loop reads CASSYSLGSYEQYV. The DNA for the CDR3 is TGTGCCAGCAGTTACTCACTAGGGTCCTACGAGCAGTACGTC.

This clonotype turned up a few times. The chain carries TRBV28 and TRBJ1-6; 8 bases line up with TRBD1. J lost 7 bases, V lost 6 bases, and 11 bases had no gene match. Germline lookup yields CDR1 MDHEN and CDR2 SYDVKM. CDR3 length: 16 residues. The CDR3 DNA reads as TGTGCCAGCAGCGAGGACAGGGTCTCGGGAAATTCACCCCTCCACTTT. It codes for CASSEDRVSGNSPLHF.

This clonotype was detected ten times or more. This chain joins TRBV12-3 or TRBV12-4 and TRBJ2-3, with a possible D match to TRBD1 (5 bases). CDR3 size: 15 residues. V was trimmed by 6 bases and J by 2 bases, leaving 15 bases between them. Here the CDR3 reads CASRPDSGPTDTQYF. In nucleotides, the CDR3 is TGTGCCAGCAGGCCCGACAGTGGGCCCACAGATACGCAGTATTTT.

This clonotype occurred many times. In DNA, the CDR3 is TGTGCCAGCAGCTTAGCTTGGGGCGGCTACGAGCAGTACTTC. Translated: CASSLAWGGYEQYF. The chain has TRBV7-6 and TRBJ2-7; tentatively, D is TRBD1 (5 bases). The V end was cut by 0 bases, the J end by 3 bases, with 9 bases between. Looked up from germline, CDR1 is SGHVS and CDR2 is FNYEAQ. This CDR3 spans 14 amino acids.

This clonotype has ten or more counts. The chain couples TRBV30 to TRBJ2-2; D unclear. CDR1 and CDR2 from the germline V gene are GTSNPN and SVGIG (reference sequence). The V end lost 1 base, the J end lost 6 bases, and 6 bases lay between the germline ends. This CDR3 has 12 residues. The CDR3 bases are TGTGCCTGGAGTGACGGTCCCGGGGAGCTGTTTTTT. This gives the protein CAWSDGPGELFF.

This clonotype was observed many times. J is TRBJ2-7 and V is TRBV20-1; 9 nucleotides align to TRBD2. The CDR3 runs 16 residues. Germline CDR1 is DFQATT and CDR2 is SNEGSKA (reference sequence). V lost 5 bases to trimming and J lost 2 bases; unmatched junction nucleotides: 13. The CDR3 coding sequence is TGCAGTGCTGAGACCCCTACTAGCGGGCAAACCTACGAGCAGTACTTC. Amino acid sequence: CSAETPTSGQTYEQYF.

This clonotype was seen ten or more times. The V call is TRBV27, the J call TRBJ2-1; TRBD1 might be the D (5 bases). The germline V gene encodes CDR1 MNHEY and CDR2 SMNVEV (reference sequence). With 5 bases removed from V and 4 bases from J, the gap between germline ends came to 15 bases. The CDR3 sequence is 15 residues long. CDR3 in DNA: TGTGCCAGCAGTGTTTTCCCGGACAAATACAATGAGCAGTTCTTC. Encoded protein: CASSVFPDKYNEQFF.

This clonotype occurred many times. The chain links TRBV7-2 to TRBJ2-7; 11 positions match TRBD2. Germline loops: CDR1 SGHTA, CDR2 FQGNSA. Trimming removed 5 bases from V and 1 base from J; junction bases left unmatched: 10. This CDR3 region has 17 residues. CDR3: CASSRASGRMESYEQYF. The CDR3 DNA follows: TGTGCCAGCAGCCGCGCTAGCGGGAGGATGGAATCCTACGAGCAGTACTTC.

This clonotype was observed a few times. The chain carries TRBV20-1 and TRBJ1-1; the D is unclear. CDR3 length: 15 residues. The V end was cut by 0 bases, the J end by 6 bases, with 17 bases between. CDR1 and CDR2 from the germline V gene are DFQATT and SNEGSKA (reference sequence). In DNA, the CDR3 is TGCAGTGCTAGAGACCCCGCAGGCTGGGATCCTGAAGCTTTCTTT. It encodes CSARDPAGWDPEAFF.

In this sample, this clonotype turned up a few times. The V and J genes are TRBV7-9 and TRBJ2-1, with 9 nucleotides matching TRBD1. The germline V gene encodes CDR1 SEHNR and CDR2 FQNEAQ (reference sequence). Trimming at V came to 1 base and at J to 4 bases, leaving 5 bases not matched to a gene. CDR3 length: 16 residues. DNA of the CDR3: TGTGCCAGCAGCTTAGGTCGGGGACAGGGTTACAATGAGCAGTTCTTC. Protein product: CASSLGRGQGYNEQFF.

This clonotype was seen only a few times. This chain connects TRBV29-1 to TRBJ2-5; TRBD1 matches 8 bases. Trimming removed 6 bases from V and 1 base from J; junction bases left unmatched: 7. The CDR3 extends over 14 amino acids. Germline-derived CDR1 and CDR2 are SQVTM and ANQGSEA. The CDR3 reads CSVAGTGAQETQYF. As DNA, the CDR3 is TGCAGCGTCGCCGGGACAGGAGCCCAAGAGACCCAGTACTTC.

This clonotype was detected many times. The rearrangement links TRBV29-1 to TRBJ2-1; a possible D gene is TRBD2 (6 bases). The CDR3 covers 13 residues. The V gene's germline CDR1 is SQVTM and CDR2 ANQGSEA. The ends were cut back, 3 bases at V and 6 bases at J, with 12 bases in the middle. The CDR3 is CSVDRRAGNEQFF. The DNA of the CDR3 is TGCAGCGTTGACCGGAGAGCGGGCAATGAGCAGTTCTTC.

This clonotype has ten or more counts. The V call is TRBV12-3 or TRBV12-4, the J call TRBJ2-2; no firm D call. There are 14 residues in the CDR3. Trimming removed 3 bases at V and 6 bases at J, with 11 bases between. CDR3 DNA: TGTGCCAGCAGTTTGGAAGCACACGCCGGGGAGCTGTTTTTT. Protein sequence: CASSLEAHAGELFF.